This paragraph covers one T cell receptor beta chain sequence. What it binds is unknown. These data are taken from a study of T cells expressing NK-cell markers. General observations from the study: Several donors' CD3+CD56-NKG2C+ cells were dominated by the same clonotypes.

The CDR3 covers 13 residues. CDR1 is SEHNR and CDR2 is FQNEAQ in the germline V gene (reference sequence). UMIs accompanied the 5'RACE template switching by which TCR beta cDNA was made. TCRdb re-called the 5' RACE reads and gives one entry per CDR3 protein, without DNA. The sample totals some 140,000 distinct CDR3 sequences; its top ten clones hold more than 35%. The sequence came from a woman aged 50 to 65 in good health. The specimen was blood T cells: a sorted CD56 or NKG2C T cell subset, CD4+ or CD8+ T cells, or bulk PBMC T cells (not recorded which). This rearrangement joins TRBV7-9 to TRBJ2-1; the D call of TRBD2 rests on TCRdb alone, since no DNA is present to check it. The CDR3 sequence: CASSPGTTDEQFF.